This T cell receptor beta chain comes out of a study of shared clonotypes between healthy human individuals. The study's findings and limits: Limited genetic and exposure-history diversity came from having few donors.

Repertoires were generated with immunoSEQ multiplex PCR, while TCRdb's copy carries only in-frame clones and drops some. The repertoire holds hundreds of thousands of clones, with around 67% as singletons. Concerning this clone: The antigen remains undetermined.

The CDR3 length is 16 residues. V lost 5 bases to trimming and J lost 4 bases; unmatched junction nucleotides: 8. Germline V CDR1 and CDR2: LNHNV, YYDKDF (reference sequence). The healthy adult donors were HIV-negative and reported no recent acute infections or vaccinations. This TCR came from a woman aged 30 to 39 in good health. V and J are TRBV15 and TRBJ2-1, with 10 positions matching TRBD2. Sequencing was done on a sample of memory CD4+ T cells sorted from blood. Subset given: CD45RA-negative fraction. DNA of the CDR3: TGTGCCACCAGCGCTGCGCTAGCGGGGGAATACAATGAGCAGTTCTTC. This gives the protein CATSAALAGEYNEQFF.